Presented here are 19 T cell receptor beta chains from one specimen sequenced in a study of T cells in Graves' hyperthyroidism and ophthalmopathy. Amplification yielded TCR beta CDR3 regions, with RNA transcripts as the source. During a first-round RT-PCR of the TCR CDR3, the HTBI primer set was used. One entry per CDR3 protein results from TCRdb running MiXCR on the multiplex PCR reads. The repertoire holds 300,000 to 450,000 distinct CDR3 sequences, about 18% seen once, with over 35% in the top ten. What was sequenced was blood. The receptors stem from a man aged 18 to 29 with Graves' ophthalmopathy.

The sample holds a few counts of this clonotype. J is TRBJ2-7 and V is TRBV20-1; 7 positions agree with TRBD2. After removal of 1 base from V and 0 bases from J, the junction contained 9 bases not matched to a gene. This CDR3 has 16 amino acids. The V gene's germline CDR1 is DFQATT and CDR2 SNEGSKA (reference sequence). CDR3 loop: CSARGGGDGSSYEQYF. In DNA, the CDR3 is TGCAGTGCTAGAGGGGGGGGGGACGGATCCTCCTACGAGCAGTACTTC.

The chain couples TRBV9 to TRBJ2-6; D ambiguous. The CDR3 has 14 residues. V lost 3 bases and J lost 3, with 7 bases in between. The germline V gene encodes CDR1 SGDLS and CDR2 YYNGEE. The CDR3 DNA sequence: TGTGCCAGCAGCGCGACAATTGGGGCCAACGTCCTGACTTTC. It specifies CASSATIGANVLTF.

This clonotype was seen many times. This chain connects TRBV11-2 to TRBJ2-2; 10 nucleotides align to TRBD1. In germline, CDR1 is SGHAT, CDR2 FQNNGV. The CDR3 length is 18 residues. Trimming at V came to 0 bases and at J to 3 bases, leaving 7 bases not matched to a gene. The CDR3 region is CASSLDAGTGVYTGELFF. CDR3 DNA sequence: TGTGCCAGCAGCTTAGATGCGGGGACAGGGGTGTACACCGGGGAGCTGTTTTTT.

Ten or more counts support this clonotype. The chain is built from TRBV28 and TRBJ1-2; D possibly corresponds to TRBD1 (5 bases). This CDR3 spans 14 amino acids. With 5 bases removed from V and 7 bases from J, the gap between germline ends came to 17 bases. Germline CDR1 MDHEN, CDR2 SYDVKM. This chain's CDR3 is CASSGQWGEAGYTF. In nucleotides, the CDR3 is TGTGCCAGCAGTGGTCAGTGGGGGGAGGCTGGCTACACCTTC.

This sequence joins TRBV19 and TRBJ1-5, with 8 positions matching TRBD1. V lost 2 bases, J lost 0 bases, and 9 bases stayed unmatched. Germline CDR1 reads LNHDA; CDR2 reads SQIVND (reference sequence). CDR3 length equals 18 residues. CDR3 amino acids: CASSILRTGLSSNQPQHF. As DNA, the CDR3 is TGTGCCAGTAGTATACTCCGGACAGGGCTAAGTAGCAATCAGCCCCAGCATTTT.

This clonotype was seen only a few times. The rearrangement links TRBV20-1 to TRBJ2-1, with D possibly being TRBD1 (6 bases). V was clipped by 4 bases and J by 3 bases, with 13 bases between them. The CDR3 covers 14 residues. Germline V gene lookup returns CDR1 DFQATT and CDR2 SNEGSKA (reference sequence). CDR3 nucleotide sequence: TGCAGTGCTACCCGGGACACTAACTACAATGAGCAGTTCTTC. Protein sequence: CSATRDTNYNEQFF.

The V and J genes are TRBV4-1 and TRBJ2-7, with D tentatively TRBD1 (6 bases). The germline V gene has CDR1 MGHRA and CDR2 YSYEKL. Trimming shortened V by 5 bases and J by 2 bases, and 13 bases separated the two germline ends. The CDR3 contains 14 residues. The CDR3 is CASSERTVAYEQYF. In DNA form, the CDR3 reads TGCGCCAGCAGCGAAAGGACAGTCGCCTACGAGCAGTACTTC.

This clonotype has a count of ten or more. Written as DNA, the CDR3 is TGCAGTGCTAGAGTGGGCAGGGACTACTACGAGCAGTACTTC. Residues: CSARVGRDYYEQYF. The chain uses TRBV20-1 and TRBJ2-7, with TRBD2 identical over 7 bases. With 1 base clipped from V and 3 bases from J, the junction kept 6 bases outside the gene matches. From germline, CDR1 is DFQATT and CDR2 SNEGSKA (reference sequence). CDR3 length: 14 amino acids.

The CDR3 region is CASSLRVSGGETQYF. The CDR3 bases are TGTGCCAGCAGTTTAAGAGTATCGGGAGGTGAGACCCAGTACTTC. The chain links TRBV28 to TRBJ2-5, with 7 bases matching TRBD2. The V gene end was trimmed by 2 bases and the J gene end by 5 bases; junction bases not matched to a gene: 8. CDR3 length equals 15 residues. CDR1 MDHEN and CDR2 SYDVKM come from the germline V gene.

V is TRBV4-1 and J is TRBJ1-1, with TRBD1 identical over 8 bases. The germline V gene has CDR1 MGHRA and CDR2 YSYEKL. The CDR3 has 16 amino acids. The trim removed 5 bases at V and 1 base at J, leaving 9 bases unmatched. Here the CDR3 DNA reads TGCGCCAGCAGCGCCCGTCGACAGGGGAAGAACACTGAAGCTTTCTTT. This sequence encodes CASSARRQGKNTEAFF.

The J gene is TRBJ2-3, the V gene TRBV4-1, with 7 bases matching TRBD1. J was trimmed by 2 bases and V by 4 bases; bases with no gene match: 3. The CDR3 extends over 14 amino acids. Per the germline V gene, CDR1 is MGHRA and CDR2 is YSYEKL. In nucleotides, the CDR3 is TGCGCCAGCAGCCCGGACAGGCACACAGATACGCAGTATTTT. It translates to CASSPDRHTDTQYF.

This clonotype was seen ten or more times. The chain is built from TRBV2 and TRBJ2-5; D possibly corresponds to TRBD2 (5 bases). The CDR3 has 13 residues. V was cut by 6 bases and J by 5 bases, with 13 bases left in between. Germline CDR1 is SNHLY and CDR2 is FYNNEI. The CDR3 region is CASSNAWRETQYF. The CDR3 region has the DNA TGTGCCAGCAGCAACGCTTGGAGGGAGACCCAGTACTTC.

At least ten counts were recorded for this clonotype. The chain employs TRBV20-1 and TRBJ2-1, with D perhaps matching TRBD2 (6 bases). Germline V CDR1 and CDR2: DFQATT, SNEGSKA (reference sequence). Trimming left V 3 bases short and J 1 base short, with 10 bases between. The CDR3 extends over 14 amino acids. The CDR3 sequence: CSASTGESYNEQFF. CDR3 nucleotides: TGCAGTGCTAGTACGGGGGAATCCTACAATGAGCAGTTCTTC.

The chain links TRBV27 to TRBJ1-1, with 7 positions matching TRBD1. Looked up from germline, CDR1 is MNHEY and CDR2 is SMNVEV (reference sequence). J lost 5 bases, V lost 8 bases, and 8 bases had no gene match. CDR3 length equals 13 residues. The CDR3 DNA is TGTGCCAGCGGTCAGGGGGAACTGACTGAAGCTTTCTTT. Its translation is CASGQGELTEAFF.

This clonotype has at least ten counts. The J gene is TRBJ2-4, the V gene TRBV2; D remains ambiguous. Germline CDR1 reads SNHLY; CDR2 reads FYNNEI. This CDR3 spans 13 amino acids. V dropped 4 bases and J dropped 7 bases, with 11 bases sitting between them. In nucleotides, the CDR3 is TGTGCCAGCAGTGTGGCAGAAAGGAACATTCAGTACTTC. As protein: CASSVAERNIQYF.

This clonotype was observed many times. The chain recombines TRBV11-2 with TRBJ2-5; D gene uncertain. The germline V gene has CDR1 SGHAT and CDR2 FQNNGV. Deletions cut 0 bases from V and 9 bases from J, with 8 bases between. The CDR3 sequence is 12 residues long. DNA for the CDR3: TGTGCCAGCAGCTTAGATGCCCGGGCCCAGTACTTC. Translating it yields CASSLDARAQYF. Looking up the rest from reference TRBV11-2 and TRBJ2-5 gives the full variable domain: EAGVAQSPRYKIIEKRQSVAFWCNPISGHATLYWYQQILGQGPKLLIQFQNNGVVDDSQLPKDRFSAERLKGVDSTLKIQPAKLEDSAVYLCASSLDARAQYFGPGTRLLVL.

V and J are TRBV19 and TRBJ2-7; 11 positions agree with TRBD2. CDR1 LNHDA and CDR2 SQIVND come from the germline V gene (reference sequence). V trimming: 2 bases; J trimming: 1 base; junction bases outside the gene matches: 1. The CDR3 extends over 15 amino acids. The CDR3 loop reads CASSIPSGGSYEQYF. DNA of the CDR3: TGTGCCAGTAGTATACCTAGCGGGGGGTCCTACGAGCAGTACTTC.

This clonotype was recorded a few times. A much more abundant neighbour one base away suggests this may be a read error. The chain carries TRBV5-1 and TRBJ2-3; no clear D gene. There are 14 residues in the CDR3. Germline-derived CDR1 and CDR2 are SGHRS and YFSETQ. For the CDR3, the DNA is TGCGCCAGCAGCTCCATGGACGGCACAGATGCGCAGTATTTT. This encodes CASSSMDGTDAQYF.

This clonotype was picked up many times. This rearrangement joins TRBV11-3 to TRBJ2-3, with 15 bases identical to TRBD2. Germline-derived CDR1 and CDR2 are SGHNT and YENEEA. The CDR3 consists of 19 residues. Trimming cost V 3 bases and J 4 bases; bases outside gene matches: 11. The chain's CDR3 is CASSFGGTSGGKPADTQYF. CDR3 bases: TGTGCCAGCAGCTTTGGGGGGACTAGCGGGGGGAAGCCAGCAGATACGCAGTATTTT.